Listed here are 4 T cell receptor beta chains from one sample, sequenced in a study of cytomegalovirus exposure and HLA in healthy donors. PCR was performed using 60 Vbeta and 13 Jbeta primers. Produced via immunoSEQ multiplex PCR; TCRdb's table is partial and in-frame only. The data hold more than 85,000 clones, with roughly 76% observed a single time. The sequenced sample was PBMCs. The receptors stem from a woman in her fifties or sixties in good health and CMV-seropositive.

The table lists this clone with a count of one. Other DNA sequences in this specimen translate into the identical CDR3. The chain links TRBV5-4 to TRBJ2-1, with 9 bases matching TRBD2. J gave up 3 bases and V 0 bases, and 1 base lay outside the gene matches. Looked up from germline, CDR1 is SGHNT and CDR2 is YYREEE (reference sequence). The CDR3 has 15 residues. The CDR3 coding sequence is TGTGCCAGCAGCTTGGGGCGGGGGGGCTACAATGAGCAGTTCTTC. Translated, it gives CASSLGRGGYNEQFF.

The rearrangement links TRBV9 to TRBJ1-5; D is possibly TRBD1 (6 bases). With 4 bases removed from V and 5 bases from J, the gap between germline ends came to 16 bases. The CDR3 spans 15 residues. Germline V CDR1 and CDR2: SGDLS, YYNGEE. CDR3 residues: CASSFRTVPHQPQHF. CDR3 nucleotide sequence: TGTGCCAGCAGCTTTCGGACAGTACCACATCAGCCCCAGCATTTT.

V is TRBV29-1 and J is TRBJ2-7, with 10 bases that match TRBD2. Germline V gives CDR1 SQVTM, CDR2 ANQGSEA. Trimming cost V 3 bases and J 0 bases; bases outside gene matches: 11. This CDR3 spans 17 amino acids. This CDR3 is CSVEASGSWGSSYEQYF. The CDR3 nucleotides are TGCAGCGTTGAGGCTAGCGGGAGTTGGGGAAGCTCCTACGAGCAGTACTTC.

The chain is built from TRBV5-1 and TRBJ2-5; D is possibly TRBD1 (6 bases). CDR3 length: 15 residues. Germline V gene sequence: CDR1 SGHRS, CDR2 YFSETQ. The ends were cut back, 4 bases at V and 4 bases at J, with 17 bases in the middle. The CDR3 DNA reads TGCGCCAGCAGCACCGACACAGGGATGGGAGAGACCCAGTACTTC. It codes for CASSTDTGMGETQYF. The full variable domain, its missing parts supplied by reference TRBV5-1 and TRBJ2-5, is KAGVTQTPRYLIKTRGQQVTLSCSPISGHRSVSWYQQTPGQGLQFLFEYFSETQRNKGNFPGRFSGRQFSNSRSEMNVSTLELGDSALYLCASSTDTGMGETQYFGPGTRLLVL.